The 19 T cell receptor beta chains listed next were all sequenced from one sample in a study of shared clonotypes between healthy human individuals. Cells designated naive CD8 were CD45RO-negative and were positively selected for CCR7, with terminally differentiated effector memory CD45RA+ cells excluded. Method: immunoSEQ multiplex PCR; TCRdb's copy keeps in-frame clones and lacks some. Of more than 500,000 clones detected, 85% to 95% appear once; the ten largest clones hold 0.095% to 0.14%. Sequencing was performed on naive CD8+ T cells sorted from blood. The receptors here all came from a woman aged 25 to 39 in good health.

The chain carries TRBV27 and TRBJ2-1, with 10 bases identical to TRBD1. Per germline, CDR1 MNHEY and CDR2 SMNVEV (reference sequence). There are 15 residues in the CDR3. The V gene end was trimmed by 3 bases and the J gene end by 4 bases; junction bases not matched to a gene: 3. The CDR3 protein is CASSFRDRGYNEQFF. DNA for the CDR3: TGTGCCAGCAGTTTCAGGGACAGGGGATACAATGAGCAGTTCTTC.

The chain links TRBV7-9 to TRBJ2-7; D unresolved. Trimming cost V 2 bases and J 1 base, with 9 bases left between them. The CDR3 runs 14 residues. Germline V gene sequence: CDR1 SEHNR, CDR2 FQNEAQ (reference sequence). The CDR3 spells CASSLLAESYEQYF. As DNA, the CDR3 is TGTGCCAGCAGCTTACTTGCAGAGTCCTACGAGCAGTACTTC. Supplemented by reference TRBV7-9 and TRBJ2-7, the full variable domain reads DTGVSQNPRHKITKRGQNVTFRCDPISEHNRLYWYRQTLGQGPEFLTYFQNEAQLEKSRLLSDRFSAERPKGSFSTLEIQRTEQGDSAMYLCASSLLAESYEQYFGPGTRLTVT.

V usage is TRBV5-5 and J usage is TRBJ2-7; perhaps TRBD1 as D (5 bases). Germline V gene sequence: CDR1 SGHKS, CDR2 YYEKEE (reference sequence). This CDR3 contains 15 residues. V lost 5 bases and J 2 bases, leaving 17 bases between the germline ends. This CDR3 is CASRFPGQNAYEQYF. CDR3 sequence (DNA): TGTGCCAGCAGATTCCCTGGACAAAATGCCTACGAGCAGTACTTC.

This chain uses TRBV28 with TRBJ1-2, with 10 bases matching TRBD1. With 6 bases clipped from V and 7 bases from J, the junction kept 11 bases outside the gene matches. The CDR3 is made up of 15 amino acids. The germline CDR1 and CDR2 sequences are MDHEN and SYDVKM. In DNA, the CDR3 is TGTGCCAGCAGACCCTACGACAGGGGGCATTTTGGCTACACCTTC. Amino acid sequence: CASRPYDRGHFGYTF.

This clone has just one count. The chain carries TRBV11-3 and TRBJ2-5; D is possibly TRBD2 (5 bases). V was pared by 1 base and J by 2 bases, with 11 bases between. Germline lookup yields CDR1 SGHNT and CDR2 YENEEA. The CDR3 consists of 15 residues. The CDR3 region is CASSLGGSRQETQYF. The CDR3, as DNA: TGTGCCAGCAGCTTAGGTGGGAGTCGGCAAGAGACCCAGTACTTC.

The gene calls are TRBV27 and TRBJ2-7; a weak D match, TRBD1 (6 bases). The CDR3 consists of 16 residues. In germline, CDR1 is MNHEY, CDR2 SMNVEV (reference sequence). Trimming left V 2 bases short and J 1 base short, with 15 bases between. For the CDR3, the DNA is TGTGCCAGCAGTTTACGGAGGACAGCGCCATCCTACGAGCAGTACTTC. It encodes CASSLRRTAPSYEQYF.

J is TRBJ2-7 and V is TRBV28; possible D gene TRBD2, 5 bases. Germline V gene lookup returns CDR1 MDHEN and CDR2 SYDVKM. The CDR3 runs to 13 residues. Trimming took off 8 bases at V and 2 bases at J, with 13 bases between the two ends. CDR3 region: CASAPGYTYEQYF. In DNA, the CDR3 is TGTGCCAGCGCTCCGGGGTATACCTACGAGCAGTACTTC.

This sequence joins TRBV10-3 and TRBJ2-5; TRBD2 is a possible D gene (5 bases). Germline CDR1 ENHRY, CDR2 SYGVKD. The CDR3 is 16 residues long. V was clipped by 4 bases and J by 4 bases, with 19 bases between them. The CDR3 DNA reads as TGTGCCATCAGTGGAGGAAGCGGTGCACCCGGAGAGACCCAGTACTTC. Its protein is CAISGGSGAPGETQYF.

The chain links TRBV2 to TRBJ1-3; D is uncertain. Trimming left V 1 base short and J 0 bases short, with 4 bases between. CDR1 SNHLY and CDR2 FYNNEI come from the germline V gene. This CDR3 region has 14 residues. CDR3 nucleotide sequence: TGTGCCAGCAGTGAAGGTGGCTCTGGAAACACCATATATTTT. Amino acids: CASSEGGSGNTIYF.

Of note for this clone: This sample includes further DNA sequences coding for the same CDR3. The gene calls are TRBV4-1 and TRBJ2-5; tentative D call: TRBD2 (6 bases). The J call could be wrong; TRBJ2-7 is a better fit for the DNA end. The V gene's germline CDR1 is MGHRA and CDR2 YSYEKL. The CDR3 covers 12 residues. CDR3 loop: CASSQGGYEQYF. In nucleotides, the CDR3 is TGCGCCAGCAGCCAGGGGGGCTACGAGCAGTACTTC.

The J gene is TRBJ2-1, the V gene TRBV29-1, with 8 bases that match TRBD1. There are 13 residues in the CDR3. Germline CDR1 and CDR2: SQVTM and ANQGSEA. Losses at the gene ends were 7 bases for V and 10 bases for J; bases not matched to a gene: 12. In nucleotides, the CDR3 is TGCAGCGGAAGGACAGGGCGGGCGGTGGAGCAGTTCTTC. Protein sequence: CSGRTGRAVEQFF.

CDR3 DNA sequence: TGTGCCAGCACCCTCGGGACTCCGCTTTGGGAGACCCAGTACTTC. Residues: CASTLGTPLWETQYF. The chain combines TRBV7-6 with TRBJ2-5; D is perhaps TRBD2 (6 bases). Trimming left V 7 bases short and J 5 bases short, with 20 bases between. CDR3 size: 15 residues. Germline V gene lookup returns CDR1 SGHVS and CDR2 FNYEAQ.

About this clone: Other nucleotide sequences from this sample produce the same CDR3. The chain recombines TRBV27 with TRBJ1-5; 9 nucleotides agree with TRBD1. Unmatched junction bases numbered 4, after V lost 6 bases and J lost 1 base. Looked up from germline, CDR1 is MNHEY and CDR2 is SMNVEV (reference sequence). CDR3 length: 15 residues. CDR3 bases: TGTGCCAGCAGCCCCGGGACAGGGAGCAATCAGCCCCAGCATTTT. Protein product: CASSPGTGSNQPQHF.

V usage is TRBV14 and J usage is TRBJ2-4; D possibly corresponds to TRBD1 (5 bases). The CDR3 has 15 amino acids. CDR1 is SGHDN and CDR2 is FVKESK in the germline V gene. V lost 2 bases and J lost 0, with 8 bases in between. CDR3 in amino acids: CASSQSQGAKNIQYF. CDR3 bases: TGTGCCAGCAGCCAATCTCAGGGAGCCAAAAACATTCAGTACTTC. Filled out from reference TRBV14 and TRBJ2-4, the complete variable domain reads EAGVTQFPSHSVIEKGQTVTLRCDPISGHDNLYWYRRVMGKEIKFLLHFVKESKQDESGMPNNRFLAERTGGTYSTLKVQPAELEDSGVYFCASSQSQGAKNIQYFGAGTRLSVL.

The sample holds one count of this clone. The chain links TRBV28 to TRBJ1-1; D gene uncertain. With 5 bases removed from V and 1 base from J, the gap between germline ends came to 14 bases. Germline CDR1 reads MDHEN; CDR2 reads SYDVKM. The CDR3 spans 15 residues. The DNA of the CDR3 is TGTGCCAGCAGTGTACGACGGGCCGGGAACACTGAAGCTTTCTTT. Translated: CASSVRRAGNTEAFF.

J is TRBJ2-7 and V is TRBV4-2; D may be TRBD2 (5 bases). This CDR3 comprises 16 residues. V was trimmed by 0 bases and J by 6 bases, leaving 18 bases between them. Per the germline V gene, CDR1 is LGHNA and CDR2 is YNFKEQ. The CDR3 coding sequence is TGTGCCAGCAGCCAAGAATTAGGCGAGTCCACTAGCGAGCAGTACTTC. It codes for CASSQELGESTSEQYF.

This clone was seen just once. This chain uses TRBV19 with TRBJ2-7; TRBD2 aligns across 7 bases. After removal of 2 bases from V and 6 bases from J, the junction contained 7 bases not matched to a gene. Germline loops: CDR1 LNHDA, CDR2 SQIVND (reference sequence). The CDR3 has 14 amino acids. The CDR3 is CASSIRAGVSEQYF. The DNA of the CDR3 is TGTGCCAGTAGTATACGGGCGGGAGTGAGCGAGCAGTACTTC. The variable domain in full, with the rest retrieved from reference TRBV19 and TRBJ2-7, is DGGITQSPKYLFRKEGQNVTLSCEQNLNHDAMYWYRQDPGQGLRLIYYSQIVNDFQKGDIAEGYSVSREKKESFPLTVTSAQKNPTAFYLCASSIRAGVSEQYFGPGTRLTVT.

This sequence joins TRBV13 and TRBJ2-5, with D possibly being TRBD1 or TRBD2 (7 bases each). With 3 bases removed from V and 5 bases from J, the gap between germline ends came to 16 bases. The length of the CDR3 is 15 residues. Germline V gives CDR1 PRHDT, CDR2 FYEKMQ (reference sequence). CDR3 DNA sequence: TGTGCCAGCAGCTTCCGACAGGGAGGGGAGGAGACCCAGTACTTC. Translating gives CASSFRQGGEETQYF.

This chain joins TRBV27 and TRBJ2-3; 7 bases map to TRBD2. After removal of 6 bases from V and 2 bases from J, the junction contained 8 bases not matched to a gene. Germline V gives CDR1 MNHEY, CDR2 SMNVEV (reference sequence). This CDR3 region has 15 residues. CDR3 in amino acids: CASSPGTIATDTQYF. CDR3 bases: TGTGCCAGCAGCCCCGGGACTATTGCCACAGATACGCAGTATTTT.